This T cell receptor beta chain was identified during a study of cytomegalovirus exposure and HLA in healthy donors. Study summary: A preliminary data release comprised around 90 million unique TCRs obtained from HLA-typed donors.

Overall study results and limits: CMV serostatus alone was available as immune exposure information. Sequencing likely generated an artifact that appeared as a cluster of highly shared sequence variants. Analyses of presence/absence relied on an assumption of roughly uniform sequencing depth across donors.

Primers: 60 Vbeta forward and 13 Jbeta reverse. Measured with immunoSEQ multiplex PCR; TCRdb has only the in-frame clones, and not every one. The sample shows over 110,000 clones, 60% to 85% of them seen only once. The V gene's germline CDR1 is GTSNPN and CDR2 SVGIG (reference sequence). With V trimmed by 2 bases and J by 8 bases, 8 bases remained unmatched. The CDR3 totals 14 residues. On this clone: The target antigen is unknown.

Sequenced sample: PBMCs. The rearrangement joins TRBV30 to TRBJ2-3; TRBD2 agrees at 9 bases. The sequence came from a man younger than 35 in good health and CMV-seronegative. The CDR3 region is CAWSQGLAIPTQYF. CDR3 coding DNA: TGTGCCTGGAGTCAGGGACTAGCTATTCCTACGCAGTATTTT. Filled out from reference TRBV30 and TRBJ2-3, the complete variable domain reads SQTIHQWPATLVQPVGSPLSLECTVEGTSNPNLYWYRQAAGRGLQLLFYSVGIGQISSEVPQNLSASRPQDRQFILSSKKLLLSDSGFYLCAWSQGLAIPTQYFGPGTRLTVL.